This T cell receptor (beta chain) was found in a study of PD-1 blockade in classical Hodgkin lymphoma. Using immunoSEQ multiplex PCR, the repertoire was profiled, and TCRdb retains in-frame clones only, with some absent. The top ten hold around 8.1% of the sample, which has over 50,000 clones, around 90% seen once. As to this clone: The antigen is undetermined.

The CDR3 loop spans 12 amino acids. Trimming took 2 bases from V and 4 from J, leaving 5 bases between them. Germline CDR1 MRHNA, CDR2 SNTAGT. Sample time point: cycle 4 day 1 (C4D1), after less than seven weeks of nivolumab. Relapses following autologous stem cell transplantation were seen in all patients, with brentuximab vedotin exposure varying. Patients' outcomes at their best amounted to complete response, partial response or progressive disease. Findings of the study overall: Significant TCR diversity gains by C4D1 occurred in CD4+ but not CD8+ cells. When set against healthy donors, newly diagnosed patients were reported to show lower baseline TCR diversity. Lower baseline TCR diversity marked trial partial responders and progressors.

This specimen was peripheral blood mononuclear cells (PBMCs), taken before the fourth cycle of nivolumab. The chain carries TRBV6-4 and TRBJ1-2; D gene uncertain. This TCR came from a human donor with classical Hodgkin lymphoma. This CDR3 is CASSDAGYGYTF. As DNA, the CDR3 is TGTGCCAGCAGTGACGCAGGCTATGGCTACACCTTC.